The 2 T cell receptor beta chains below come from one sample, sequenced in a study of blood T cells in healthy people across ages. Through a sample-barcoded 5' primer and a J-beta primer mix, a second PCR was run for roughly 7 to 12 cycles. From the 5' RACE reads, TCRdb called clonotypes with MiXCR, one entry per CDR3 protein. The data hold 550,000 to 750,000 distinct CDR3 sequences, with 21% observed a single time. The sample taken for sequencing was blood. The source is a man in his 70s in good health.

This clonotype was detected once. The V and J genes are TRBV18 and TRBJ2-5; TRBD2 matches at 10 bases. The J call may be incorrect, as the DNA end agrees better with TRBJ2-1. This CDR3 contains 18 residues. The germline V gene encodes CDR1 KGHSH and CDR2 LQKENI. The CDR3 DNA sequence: TGTGCCAGCTCACCACCGGTCGGGACTAGCGCTTTTATGGGTGAGCAGTTCTTC. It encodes CASSPPVGTSAFMGEQFF.

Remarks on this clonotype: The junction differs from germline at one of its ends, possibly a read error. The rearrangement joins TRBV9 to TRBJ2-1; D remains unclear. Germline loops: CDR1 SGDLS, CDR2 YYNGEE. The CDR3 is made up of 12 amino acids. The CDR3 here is CAGSVAYNEQFF. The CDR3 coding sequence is TGTGCCGGCAGCGTAGCCTACAATGAGCAGTTCTTC. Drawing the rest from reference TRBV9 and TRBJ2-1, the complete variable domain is DSGVTQTPKHLITATGQRVTLRCSPRSGDLSVYWYQQSLDQGLQFLIQYYNGEERAKGNILERFSAQQFPDLHSELNLSSLELGDSALYFCAGSVAYNEQFFGPGTRLTVL.